This passage covers 15 T cell receptor beta chains from one sample sequenced in a study of PD-L1 blockade in urothelial cancer. Clones were read by immunoSEQ multiplex PCR, and TCRdb kept only the in-frame ones, dropping some. The sample includes about 88,000 clones, approximately 91% of them seen just once. The sequencing used PBMCs, collected around atezolizumab (anti-PD-L1) treatment. All receptors come from a man in his fifties or sixties with urothelial cancer.

A single count supports this clone. This chain joins TRBV5-4 and TRBJ1-1; D might be TRBD1 (5 bases). Trimming took off 4 bases at V and 7 bases at J, with 20 bases between the two ends. Germline assignment: CDR1 SGHNT and CDR2 YYREEE (reference sequence). This CDR3 has 15 amino acids. The CDR3 region has the DNA TGTGCCAGCAGCACCGCGGGGTGGGGACCATATGAAGCTTTCTTT. Translation gives CASSTAGWGPYEAFF.

This CDR3 reads CASSDRVDYNEQFF. CDR3 nucleotide sequence: TGTGCCAGCAGTGACAGGGTTGACTACAATGAGCAGTTCTTC. The chain carries TRBV6-1 and TRBJ2-1; TRBD1 is a possible D gene (5 bases). With 3 bases removed from V and 3 bases from J, the gap between germline ends came to 9 bases. CDR1 and CDR2 from the germline V gene are MNHNS and SASEGT. CDR3 length equals 14 residues.

This chain links TRBV18 with TRBJ2-7; no clear D. V dropped 3 bases and J dropped 0 bases, with 9 bases sitting between them. This CDR3 is built from 14 residues. From germline, CDR1 is KGHSH and CDR2 LQKENI. The CDR3 DNA sequence: TGTGCCAGCTCACCGGGCCGAGACTCCTACGAGCAGTACTTC. Amino acids: CASSPGRDSYEQYF.

This chain links TRBV5-1 with TRBJ1-1; 9 bases line up with TRBD1. From germline, CDR1 is SGHRS and CDR2 YFSETQ. V lost 3 bases to trimming and J lost 4 bases; unmatched junction nucleotides: 10. The CDR3 covers 16 residues. The CDR3 reads CASSSPGQGWSTEAFF. The CDR3 DNA is TGCGCCAGCAGCTCACCGGGACAGGGTTGGAGCACTGAAGCTTTCTTT.

V and J are TRBV28 and TRBJ2-7; no firm D call. This CDR3 region has 11 residues. Germline CDR1 and CDR2: MDHEN and SYDVKM. Trimming took off 7 bases at V and 3 bases at J, with 7 bases between the two ends. CDR3 sequence reads: CASIRVYEQYF. CDR3 coding DNA: TGTGCCAGCATCCGTGTCTACGAGCAGTACTTC.

The chain recombines TRBV6-1 with TRBJ1-2, with 7 bases aligning to TRBD1. With 2 bases clipped from V and 8 bases from J, the junction kept 11 bases outside the gene matches. Germline V gives CDR1 MNHNS, CDR2 SASEGT. The CDR3 has 15 residues. The CDR3 loop is CASSELGQPKGGYTF. The CDR3 nucleotides read TGTGCCAGCAGTGAACTGGGACAGCCCAAGGGCGGCTACACCTTC.

The chain links TRBV9 to TRBJ2-7, with 7 bases aligning to TRBD2. There are 15 residues in the CDR3. J was trimmed by 4 bases and V by 2 bases; bases with no gene match: 9. CDR1 and CDR2 (germline): SGDLS, YYNGEE. The chain's CDR3 is CASSVTGTTHYEQYF. CDR3 sequence (DNA): TGTGCCAGCAGCGTTACCGGGACTACCCATTACGAGCAGTACTTC.

The table lists this clone with a count of one. V usage is TRBV11-3 and J usage is TRBJ1-2; D unresolved. This CDR3 is 13 amino acids long. V lost 2 bases to trimming and J lost 7 bases, with 11 bases between them. The germline V gene has CDR1 SGHNT and CDR2 YENEEA. This CDR3 reads CASSLLVFLGYTF. As DNA, the CDR3 is TGTGCCAGCAGCTTATTAGTCTTTCTTGGCTACACCTTC.

The J gene is TRBJ1-2, the V gene TRBV6-5; 7 positions match TRBD1. With 2 bases clipped from V and 5 bases from J, the junction kept 5 bases outside the gene matches. This CDR3 comprises 14 residues. Germline loops: CDR1 MNHEY, CDR2 SVGAGI. CDR3 amino acids: CASSYGRGEYGYTF. The DNA for the CDR3 is TGTGCCAGCAGTTACGGCAGGGGGGAATATGGCTACACCTTC.

This rearrangement joins TRBV6-1 to TRBJ2-7, with 8 bases aligning to TRBD1. This CDR3 contains 15 residues. The germline CDR1 and CDR2 sequences are MNHNS and SASEGT. The V and J ends lost 2 bases and 2 bases, in that order; junction bases with no gene match: 5. CDR3 coding DNA: TGTGCCAGCAGTGAAATAGGGACAGGACCCTACGAGCAGTACTTC. It specifies CASSEIGTGPYEQYF.

The J gene is TRBJ2-2, the V gene TRBV5-6; TRBD1 agrees at 7 bases. V trimming: 4 bases; J trimming: 5 bases; junction bases outside the gene matches: 2. Germline CDR1 reads SGHDT; CDR2 reads YYEEEE. The CDR3 covers 13 residues. The CDR3 DNA reads as TGTGCCAGCAGCGGGACAGAGACCGGGGAGCTGTTTTTT. Its protein product is CASSGTETGELFF.

This rearrangement joins TRBV18 to TRBJ1-2, with 9 bases matching TRBD1. V shed 2 bases and J 4 bases; nucleotides not matched to a gene: 5. The germline CDR1 and CDR2 sequences are KGHSH and LQKENI. The CDR3 contains 15 residues. CDR3: CASSPGGQGAYGYTF. DNA of the CDR3: TGTGCCAGCTCACCAGGGGGACAGGGTGCCTATGGCTACACCTTC.

This rearrangement joins TRBV7-9 to TRBJ2-7, with a tentative D call TRBD1 (6 bases). CDR3 length: 12 residues. The ends were cut back, 4 bases at V and 5 bases at J, with 9 bases in the middle. Per germline, CDR1 SEHNR and CDR2 FQNEAQ (reference sequence). The CDR3 coding sequence is TGTGCCAGCAGCTCCCAGGGGCACGAGCAGTACTTC. Amino acids: CASSSQGHEQYF. The whole variable domain, filled in from reference TRBV7-9 and TRBJ2-7, reads DTGVSQNPRHKITKRGQNVTFRCDPISEHNRLYWYRQTLGQGPEFLTYFQNEAQLEKSRLLSDRFSAERPKGSFSTLEIQRTEQGDSAMYLCASSSQGHEQYFGPGTRLTVT.

The J gene is TRBJ2-6, the V gene TRBV6-1, with a weak D call TRBD1 (6 bases). The germline gives CDR1 MNHNS, CDR2 SASEGT. V was cut by 2 bases and J by 3 bases, with 14 bases left in between. This CDR3 contains 17 residues. The CDR3 bases are TGTGCCAGCAGTGAAATTACAGGGAAGGATGGGGCCAACGTCCTGACTTTC. It translates to CASSEITGKDGANVLTF.

The rearrangement uses TRBV6-5 and TRBJ2-2; D is uncertain. This CDR3 comprises 15 residues. Per germline, CDR1 MNHEY and CDR2 SVGAGI. Trimming left V 3 bases short and J 1 base short, with 9 bases between. Here the CDR3 DNA reads TGTGCCAGCAGTTATGCCAGGATGAACACCGGGGAGCTGTTTTTT. Translating gives CASSYARMNTGELFF.